This TCR beta chain was identified during a study of blood T cell repertoires in COVID-19. The protocol was immunoSEQ multiplex PCR, while the TCRdb copy is restricted to in-frame clones and leaves out a portion. The top ten hold approximately 4.8% of the sample, which has under 250,000 clones, about 83% seen once. The V end was cut by 6 bases, the J end by 3 bases, with 9 bases between. The CDR3 has 11 amino acids. CDR1 DFQATT and CDR2 SNEGSKA come from the germline V gene (reference sequence). The chain carries TRBV20-1 and TRBJ2-7; possibly TRBD2 for D (7 bases). This sequence was found in a woman aged 45-65 years who had been exposed to COVID-19. The sample taken for sequencing was PBMCs or T cells enriched from blood (not recorded which). The CDR3 protein is CSAGGDYEQYF. The CDR3 DNA sequence: TGCAGTGCAGGGGGGGACTACGAGCAGTACTTC.